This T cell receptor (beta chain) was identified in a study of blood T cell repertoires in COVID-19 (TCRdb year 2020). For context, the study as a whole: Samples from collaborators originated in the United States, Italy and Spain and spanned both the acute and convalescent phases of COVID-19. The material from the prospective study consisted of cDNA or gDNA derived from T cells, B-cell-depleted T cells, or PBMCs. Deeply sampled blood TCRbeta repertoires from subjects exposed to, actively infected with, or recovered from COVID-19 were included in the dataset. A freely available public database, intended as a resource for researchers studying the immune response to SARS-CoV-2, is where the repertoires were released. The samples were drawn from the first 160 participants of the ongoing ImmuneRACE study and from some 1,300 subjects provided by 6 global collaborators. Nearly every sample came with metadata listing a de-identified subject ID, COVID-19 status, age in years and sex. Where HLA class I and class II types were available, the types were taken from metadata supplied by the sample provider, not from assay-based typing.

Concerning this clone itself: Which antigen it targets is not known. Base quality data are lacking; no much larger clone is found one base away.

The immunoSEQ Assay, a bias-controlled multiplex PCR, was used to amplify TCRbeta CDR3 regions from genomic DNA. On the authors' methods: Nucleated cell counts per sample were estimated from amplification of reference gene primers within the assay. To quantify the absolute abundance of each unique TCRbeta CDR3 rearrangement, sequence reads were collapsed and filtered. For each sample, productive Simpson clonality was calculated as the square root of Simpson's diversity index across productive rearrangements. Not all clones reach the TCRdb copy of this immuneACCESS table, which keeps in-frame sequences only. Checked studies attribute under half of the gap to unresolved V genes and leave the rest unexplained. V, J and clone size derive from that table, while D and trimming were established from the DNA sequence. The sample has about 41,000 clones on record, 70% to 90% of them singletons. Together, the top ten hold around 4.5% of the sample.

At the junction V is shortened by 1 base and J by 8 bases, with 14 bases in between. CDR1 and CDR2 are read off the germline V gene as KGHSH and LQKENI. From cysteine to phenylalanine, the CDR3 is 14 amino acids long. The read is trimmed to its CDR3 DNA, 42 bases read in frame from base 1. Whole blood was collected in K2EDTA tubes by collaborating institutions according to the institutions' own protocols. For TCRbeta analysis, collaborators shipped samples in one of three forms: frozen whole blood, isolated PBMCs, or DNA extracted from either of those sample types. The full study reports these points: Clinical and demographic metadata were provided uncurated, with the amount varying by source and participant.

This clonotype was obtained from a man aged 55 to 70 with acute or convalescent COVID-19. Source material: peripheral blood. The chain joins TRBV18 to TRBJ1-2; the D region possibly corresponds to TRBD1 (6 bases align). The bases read TGTGCCAGCTCACCACGGACAGACCCTTTAGGCTACACCTTC. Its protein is CASSPRTDPLGYTF.